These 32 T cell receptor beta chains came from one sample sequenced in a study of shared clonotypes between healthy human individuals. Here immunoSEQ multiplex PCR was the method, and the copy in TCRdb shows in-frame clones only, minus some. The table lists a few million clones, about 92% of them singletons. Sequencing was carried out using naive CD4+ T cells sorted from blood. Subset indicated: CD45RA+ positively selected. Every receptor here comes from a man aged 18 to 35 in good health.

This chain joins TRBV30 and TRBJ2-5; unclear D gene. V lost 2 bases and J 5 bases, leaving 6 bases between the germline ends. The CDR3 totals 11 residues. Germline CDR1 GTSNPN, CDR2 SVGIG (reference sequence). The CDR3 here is CAWSKGETQYF. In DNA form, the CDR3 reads TGTGCCTGGAGTAAAGGGGAGACCCAGTACTTC.

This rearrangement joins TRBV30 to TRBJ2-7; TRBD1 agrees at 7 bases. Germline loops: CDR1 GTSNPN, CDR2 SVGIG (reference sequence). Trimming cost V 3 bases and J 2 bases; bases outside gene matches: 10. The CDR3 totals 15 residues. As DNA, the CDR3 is TGTGCCTGGAGCGCAAGACAGGGCGTGACCTACGAGCAGTACTTC. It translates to CAWSARQGVTYEQYF.

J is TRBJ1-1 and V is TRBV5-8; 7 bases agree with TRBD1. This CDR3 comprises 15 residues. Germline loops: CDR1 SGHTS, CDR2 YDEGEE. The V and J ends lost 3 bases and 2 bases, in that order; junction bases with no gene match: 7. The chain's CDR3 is CASSSRLGGNTEAFF. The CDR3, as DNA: TGTGCCAGCAGCTCGCGGCTAGGGGGCAACACTGAAGCTTTCTTT.

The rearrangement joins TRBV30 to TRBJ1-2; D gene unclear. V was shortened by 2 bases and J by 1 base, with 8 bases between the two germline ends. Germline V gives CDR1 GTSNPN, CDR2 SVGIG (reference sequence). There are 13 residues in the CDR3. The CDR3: CAWSPGLNYGYTF. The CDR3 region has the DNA TGTGCCTGGAGTCCCGGACTTAACTATGGCTACACCTTC.

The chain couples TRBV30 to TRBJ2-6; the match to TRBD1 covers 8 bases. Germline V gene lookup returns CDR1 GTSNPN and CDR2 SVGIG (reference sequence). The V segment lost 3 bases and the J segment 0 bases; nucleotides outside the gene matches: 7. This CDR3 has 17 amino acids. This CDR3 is CAWRGQAGNSGANVLTF. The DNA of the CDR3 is TGTGCCTGGAGGGGACAGGCGGGGAACTCTGGGGCCAACGTCCTGACTTTC.

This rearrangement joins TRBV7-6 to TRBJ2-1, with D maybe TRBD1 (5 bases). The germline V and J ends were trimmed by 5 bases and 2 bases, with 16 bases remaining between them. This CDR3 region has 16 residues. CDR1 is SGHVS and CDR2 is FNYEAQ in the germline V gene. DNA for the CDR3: TGTGCCAGCAGCCCGGTCACCGGACACCCCTACAATGAGCAGTTCTTC. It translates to CASSPVTGHPYNEQFF.

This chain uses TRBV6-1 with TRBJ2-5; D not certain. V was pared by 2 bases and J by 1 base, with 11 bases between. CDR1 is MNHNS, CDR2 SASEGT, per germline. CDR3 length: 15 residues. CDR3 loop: CASSEHSRSQETQYF. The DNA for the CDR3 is TGTGCCAGCAGTGAACATTCCCGGAGCCAAGAGACCCAGTACTTC.

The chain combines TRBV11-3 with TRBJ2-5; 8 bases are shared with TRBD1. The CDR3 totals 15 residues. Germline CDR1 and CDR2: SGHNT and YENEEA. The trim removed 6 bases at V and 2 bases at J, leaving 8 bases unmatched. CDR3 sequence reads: CASRRTGRRQETQYF. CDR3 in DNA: TGTGCCAGCAGGAGGACAGGGAGGAGGCAAGAGACCCAGTACTTC.

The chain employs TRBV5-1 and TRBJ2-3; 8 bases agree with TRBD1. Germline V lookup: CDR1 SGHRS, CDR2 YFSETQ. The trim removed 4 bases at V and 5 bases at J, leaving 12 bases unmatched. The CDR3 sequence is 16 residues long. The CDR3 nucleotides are TGCGCCAGCAGCCCCAAGACGGACAGGGCCGGAGATACGCAGTATTTT. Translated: CASSPKTDRAGDTQYF.

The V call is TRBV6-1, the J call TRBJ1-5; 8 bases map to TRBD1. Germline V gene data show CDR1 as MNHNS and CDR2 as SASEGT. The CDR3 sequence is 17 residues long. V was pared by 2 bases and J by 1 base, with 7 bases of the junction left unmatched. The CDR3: CASSEWTGRESNQPQHF. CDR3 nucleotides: TGTGCCAGCAGTGAATGGACAGGGAGGGAGAGCAATCAGCCCCAGCATTTT.

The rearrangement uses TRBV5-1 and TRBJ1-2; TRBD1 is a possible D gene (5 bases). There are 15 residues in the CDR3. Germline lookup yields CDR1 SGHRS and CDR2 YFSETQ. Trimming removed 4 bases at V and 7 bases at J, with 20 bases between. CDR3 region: CASSVDGGTQRGYTF. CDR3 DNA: TGCGCCAGCAGCGTGGACGGGGGGACCCAGCGTGGCTACACCTTC. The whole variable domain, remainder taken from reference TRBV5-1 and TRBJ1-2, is KAGVTQTPRYLIKTRGQQVTLSCSPISGHRSVSWYQQTPGQGLQFLFEYFSETQRNKGNFPGRFSGRQFSNSRSEMNVSTLELGDSALYLCASSVDGGTQRGYTFGSGTRLTVV.

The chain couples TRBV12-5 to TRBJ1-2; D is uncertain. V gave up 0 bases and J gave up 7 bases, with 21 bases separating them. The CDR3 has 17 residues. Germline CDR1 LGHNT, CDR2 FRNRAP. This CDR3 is CASGLVLRRPQDGGYTF. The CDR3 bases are TGTGCTAGTGGTTTGGTACTTCGTCGGCCTCAAGATGGTGGCTACACCTTC.

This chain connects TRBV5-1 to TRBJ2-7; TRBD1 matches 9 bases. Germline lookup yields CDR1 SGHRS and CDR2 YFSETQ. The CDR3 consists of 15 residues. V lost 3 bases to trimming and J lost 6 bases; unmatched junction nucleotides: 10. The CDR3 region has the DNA TGCGCCAGCAGCTATTACCGGGACAGGGAGACCGAGCAGTACTTC. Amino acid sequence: CASSYYRDRETEQYF.

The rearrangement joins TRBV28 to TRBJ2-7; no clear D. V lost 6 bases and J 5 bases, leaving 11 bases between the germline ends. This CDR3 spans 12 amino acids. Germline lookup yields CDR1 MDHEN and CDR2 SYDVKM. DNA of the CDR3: TGTGCCAGCAGATCTGACCCCCACGAGCAGTACTTC. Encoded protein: CASRSDPHEQYF.

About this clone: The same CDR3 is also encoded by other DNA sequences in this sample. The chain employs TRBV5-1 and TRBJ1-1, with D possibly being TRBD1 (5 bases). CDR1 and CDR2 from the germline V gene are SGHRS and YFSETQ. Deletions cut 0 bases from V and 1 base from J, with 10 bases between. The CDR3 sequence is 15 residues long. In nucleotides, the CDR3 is TGCGCCAGCAGCTTGGTCGGGGGTGGGAACACTGAAGCTTTCTTT. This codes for CASSLVGGGNTEAFF.

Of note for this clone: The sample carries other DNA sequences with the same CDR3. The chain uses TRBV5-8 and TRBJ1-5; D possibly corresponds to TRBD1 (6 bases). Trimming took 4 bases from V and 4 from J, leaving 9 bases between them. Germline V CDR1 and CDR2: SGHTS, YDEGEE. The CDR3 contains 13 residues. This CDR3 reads CASSRDRNQPQHF. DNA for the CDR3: TGTGCCAGCAGCCGAGACAGGAATCAGCCCCAGCATTTT. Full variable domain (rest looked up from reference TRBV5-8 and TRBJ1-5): EAGVTQSPTHLIKTRGQQATLRCSPISGHTSVYWYQQALGLGLQFLLWYDEGEERNRGNFPPRFSGRQFPNYSSELNVNALELEDSALYLCASSRDRNQPQHFGDGTRLSIL.

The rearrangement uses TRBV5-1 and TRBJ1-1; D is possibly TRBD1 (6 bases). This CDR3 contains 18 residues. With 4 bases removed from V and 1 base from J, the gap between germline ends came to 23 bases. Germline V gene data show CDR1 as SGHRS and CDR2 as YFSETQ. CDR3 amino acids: CASSPIKTPTGKNTEAFF. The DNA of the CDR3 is TGCGCCAGCAGCCCAATCAAGACCCCCACAGGGAAGAACACTGAAGCTTTCTTT.

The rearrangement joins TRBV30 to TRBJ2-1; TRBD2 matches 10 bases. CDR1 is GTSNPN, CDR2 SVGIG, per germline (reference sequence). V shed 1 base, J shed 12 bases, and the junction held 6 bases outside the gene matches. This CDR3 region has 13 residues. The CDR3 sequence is CAWSGTSGYRQFF. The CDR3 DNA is TGTGCCTGGAGTGGGACTAGCGGTTACAGGCAGTTCTTC.

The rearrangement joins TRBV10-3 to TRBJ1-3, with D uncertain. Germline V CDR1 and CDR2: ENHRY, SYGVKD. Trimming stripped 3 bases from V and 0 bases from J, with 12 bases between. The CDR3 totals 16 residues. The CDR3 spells CAISDKQPSSGNTIYF. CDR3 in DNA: TGTGCCATCAGTGATAAGCAGCCGAGCTCTGGAAACACCATATATTTT.

This CDR3 reads CAIRRTAGGSGYGYTF. As DNA, the CDR3 is TGTGCCATCAGGCGGACGGCGGGGGGATCTGGCTATGGCTACACCTTC. J is TRBJ1-2 and V is TRBV10-3; D might be TRBD1 (5 bases). The CDR3 covers 16 residues. Germline CDR1 ENHRY, CDR2 SYGVKD. The germline V and J ends were trimmed by 6 bases and 4 bases, with 21 bases remaining between them.

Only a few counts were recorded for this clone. CDR3 nucleotides: TGTGCCAGCAGTGAAGCCCGACAAGCCGGCCTCCACTTT. It translates to CASSEARQAGLHF. This sequence joins TRBV6-1 and TRBJ1-6; D is ambiguous. The germline V gene encodes CDR1 MNHNS and CDR2 SASEGT. The CDR3 is 13 residues long. Trimming removed 0 bases from V and 15 bases from J, with 12 bases in between.

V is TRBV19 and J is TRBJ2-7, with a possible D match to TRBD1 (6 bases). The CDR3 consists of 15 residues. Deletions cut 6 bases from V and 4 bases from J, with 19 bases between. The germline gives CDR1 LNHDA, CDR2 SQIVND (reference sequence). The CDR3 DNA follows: TGTGCCAGTAGGGGTTTGGCCAGGGGTCGGTACGAGCAGTACTTC. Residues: CASRGLARGRYEQYF.

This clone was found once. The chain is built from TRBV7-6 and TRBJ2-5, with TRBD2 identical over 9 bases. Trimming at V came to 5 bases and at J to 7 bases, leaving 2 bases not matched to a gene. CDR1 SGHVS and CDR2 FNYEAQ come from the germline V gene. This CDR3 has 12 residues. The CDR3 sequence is CASSRGLATQYF. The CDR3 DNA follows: TGTGCCAGCAGCCGGGGACTAGCGACCCAGTACTTC.

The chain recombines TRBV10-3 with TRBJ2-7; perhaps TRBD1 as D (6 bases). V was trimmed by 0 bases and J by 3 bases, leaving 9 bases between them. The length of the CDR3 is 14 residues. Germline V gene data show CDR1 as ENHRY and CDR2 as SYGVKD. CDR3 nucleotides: TGTGCCATCAGTGAGTCGAAGGACAGCTACGAGCAGTACTTC. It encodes CAISESKDSYEQYF.

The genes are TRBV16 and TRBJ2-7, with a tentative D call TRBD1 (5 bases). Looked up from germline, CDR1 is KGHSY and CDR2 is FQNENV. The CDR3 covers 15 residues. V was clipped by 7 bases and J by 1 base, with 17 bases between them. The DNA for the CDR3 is TGTGCCAGCACCCCCCGTGGAGACAGTTCCTACGAGCAGTACTTC. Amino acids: CASTPRGDSSYEQYF.

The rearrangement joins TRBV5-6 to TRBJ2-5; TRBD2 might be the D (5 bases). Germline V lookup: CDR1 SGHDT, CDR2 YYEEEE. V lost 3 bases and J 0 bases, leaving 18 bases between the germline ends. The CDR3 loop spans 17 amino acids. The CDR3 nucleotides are TGTGCCAGCAGCTCCGACTCTGGGCGGGCGTACCAAGAGACCCAGTACTTC. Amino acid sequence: CASSSDSGRAYQETQYF.

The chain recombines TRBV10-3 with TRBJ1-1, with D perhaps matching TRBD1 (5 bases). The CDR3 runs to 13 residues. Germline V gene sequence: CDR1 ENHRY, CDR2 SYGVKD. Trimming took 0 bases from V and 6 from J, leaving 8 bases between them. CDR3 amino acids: CAISESLTAEAFF. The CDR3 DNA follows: TGTGCCATCAGTGAGTCGCTGACAGCTGAAGCTTTCTTT.

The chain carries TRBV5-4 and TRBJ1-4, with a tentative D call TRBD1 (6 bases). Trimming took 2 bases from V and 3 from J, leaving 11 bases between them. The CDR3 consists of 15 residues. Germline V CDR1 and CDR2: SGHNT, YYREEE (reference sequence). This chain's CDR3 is CASSLKGEANEKLFF. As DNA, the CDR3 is TGTGCCAGCAGCTTAAAGGGGGAGGCTAATGAAAAACTGTTTTTT.

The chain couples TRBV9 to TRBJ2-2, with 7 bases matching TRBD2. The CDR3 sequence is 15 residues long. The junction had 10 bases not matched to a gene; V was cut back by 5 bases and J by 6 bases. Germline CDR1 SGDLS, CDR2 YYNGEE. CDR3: CASREGGTGPGELFF. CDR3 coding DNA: TGTGCCAGCAGAGAGGGAGGGACGGGTCCCGGGGAGCTGTTTTTT.

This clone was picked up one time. The CDR3 coding sequence is TGCGCCAGCAGCCAAATCTCCAGGGGGTCTGAGCAGTTCTTC. It encodes CASSQISRGSEQFF. The rearrangement uses TRBV4-3 and TRBJ2-1; TRBD1 matches at 7 bases. The CDR3 sequence is 14 residues long. The germline V gene encodes CDR1 LGHNA and CDR2 YSLEER. Germline trimming cut 2 bases from V and 9 bases from J; bases unmatched to any gene: 7.

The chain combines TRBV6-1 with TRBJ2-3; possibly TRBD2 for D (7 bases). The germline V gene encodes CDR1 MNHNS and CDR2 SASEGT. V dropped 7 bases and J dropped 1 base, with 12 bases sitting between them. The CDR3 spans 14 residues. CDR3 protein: CASIAGARTDTQYF. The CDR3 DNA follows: TGTGCCAGCATCGCGGGGGCGCGCACAGATACGCAGTATTTT.

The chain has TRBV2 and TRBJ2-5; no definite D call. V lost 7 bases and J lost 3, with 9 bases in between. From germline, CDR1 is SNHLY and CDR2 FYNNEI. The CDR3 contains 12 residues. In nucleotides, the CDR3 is TGTGCCAGCAAAAAGGGCAAAGAGACCCAGTACTTC. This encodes CASKKGKETQYF.